Below, one T cell receptor (beta chain) is given with its context. The sample holds one count of this clone. The antigen it binds to is not known. Base qualities are not recorded, but no much larger clone differs from it by a single base. These data come from a study of cytomegalovirus exposure and HLA in healthy donors (dated by TCRdb to 2016 to 2017). Background on the whole study: A later analysis indicated that the roughly 130 validation repertoires were generated on the platform also employed for the 720 or so repertoires of the first cohort. The study aimed to test whether signatures of past pathogen exposure could be identified by cataloging public T cell receptors. In addition to the first cohort of hundreds of subjects, a separate validation cohort of 130 or so different subjects was used. To predict cytomegalovirus infection status, the study brought together high-throughput TCR immunosequencing, statistical association of individual TCRs with disease status, and machine learning. General study outcomes and caveats: In vitro tests confirmed that a few of the cytomegalovirus-associated TCR beta chains recognize cytomegalovirus antigens. According to the authors, the approach could potentially be generalized to other disease states and immunological phenotypes. All 120 or so repertoires were used to score co-occurrence in the validation cohort in a later analysis, because that analysis had no HLA typing for the cohort. Cytomegalovirus status was reported to be diagnosed by the classifier with high specificity and sensitivity in both the original and validation cohorts. Most TCR sequences were seen in very few donors, while some public TCRs were found in many individuals. In a later analysis, TCRs clustered in the first cohort were found to also tend to co-occur in the roughly 130 validation repertoires, with approximately 95% of cluster scores above 0. The study gave a list of 150 to 200 TCR beta chains associated with cytomegalovirus.

Taken from the germline V gene, the CDR1 and CDR2 loops are ENHRY and SYGVKD. The CDR3 goes from the cysteine to the phenylalanine over 15 residues. Left in the record is the CDR3 DNA by itself, 45 bases read in frame from the first base. Germline trimming: 9 bases from V, 10 bases from J; junction bases outside gene matches: 14. Separate from the approximately 700-subject first cohort, the validation cohort of 95 to 150 subjects was the group to which the donors belonged. Receptors were amplified or captured by the immunoSEQ multiplex PCR assay. Per the source publication's procedure: To diagnose cytomegalovirus status from the catalog of TCR beta chain sequences, a statistical classification framework was built. The source is immuneACCESS, and TCRdb retained only in-frame sequences with V and J called. Part of the clones is not carried over; for the studies checked, unresolved V genes explain less than half of this, and the remainder is unexplained. That table gives V, J and clone size, and the DNA gave D and trimming. The sample includes 230,000 or so clones, with about 90% observed a single time. The ten largest clones add up to around 3% of the sample.

The sequence is built from TRBV10-3 and TRBJ2-1, with 11 bases matching TRBD2. The sequenced sample was PBMCs. The origin of this receptor is a woman between 18 and 29 years old in good health and CMV-seronegative. For the CDR3, the sequence is CAISGRAVLSGEQFF. The DNA sequence is given as TGTGCCATTAGCGGGAGGGCGGTACTGTCGGGGGAGCAGTTCTTC.